One T cell receptor (beta chain) is described in this entry. Its matching antigen is unknown. The sample is drawn from a study of T cell responses to AZD1222 COVID-19 vaccine. Overall study: Combined were second doses at about 4 or about 12 weeks.

Study-level results: Donors skewed white British and female; clonal diversity was possibly underestimated. Spike-wide vaccine-associated CD4 TCRs dominated at 160-218 and 743-854. Repertoires were obtained only post-peak T cell response.

Germline CDR1 SGHDT, CDR2 YYEEEE. The trim removed 5 bases at V and 4 bases at J, leaving 14 bases unmatched. The CDR3 length is 17 residues. Profiling relied on immunoSEQ multiplex PCR, and the TCRdb table lists in-frame clones only, not all of them. The data hold around 150,000 clones, with approximately 89% observed a single time. The sample was peripheral blood, taken on day 0 of AZD1222 vaccination. The rearrangement links TRBV5-6 to TRBJ2-1; TRBD2 agrees at 8 bases. The sequence was obtained from an adult in good health. The chain's CDR3 is CASSEEVGLAPYNEQFF. The CDR3 bases are TGTGCCAGCAGTGAGGAGGTAGGACTAGCTCCTTACAATGAGCAGTTCTTC.